The 10 T cell receptor beta chains in this list originate from one sample, sequenced in a study of cytomegalovirus exposure and HLA in healthy donors. The PCR used 60 Vbeta and 13 Jbeta primers. Measured with immunoSEQ multiplex PCR; TCRdb has only the in-frame clones, and not every one. The sample includes about 170,000 clones, approximately 72% of them seen just once. The sample comprised PBMCs. The receptors stem from a man aged 40-55 years in good health and CMV-seropositive.

The chain carries TRBV7-2 and TRBJ1-1; the D is unclear. V lost 2 bases, J lost 5 bases, and 9 bases lay in between. The germline V gene encodes CDR1 SGHTA and CDR2 FQGNSA. The CDR3 totals 13 residues. The CDR3 nucleotides are TGTGCCAGCAGCTTAATATCGGGGACTGAAGCTTTCTTT. Its protein product is CASSLISGTEAFF.

The CDR3, as DNA: TGTGCCAGCAGCTTAAAGTCCGTACAGGGAGATACGCAGTATTTT. Its protein product is CASSLKSVQGDTQYF. The chain recombines TRBV11-1 with TRBJ2-3, with TRBD1 as a possible D gene (6 bases). Germline CDR1 and CDR2: SGHAT and FQDESV (reference sequence). V was cut by 2 bases and J by 5 bases, with 14 bases left in between. The CDR3 sequence is 15 residues long.

The chain joins TRBV28 to TRBJ1-2; 7 nucleotides line up with TRBD1. Germline CDR1 and CDR2: MDHEN and SYDVKM. The CDR3 totals 15 residues. J lost 0 bases, V lost 3 bases, and 4 bases had no gene match. DNA for the CDR3: TGTGCCAGCAGTTTTCGGGACAGACCTAACTATGGCTACACCTTC. Translating it yields CASSFRDRPNYGYTF.

This chain links TRBV7-2 with TRBJ2-5, with D tentatively TRBD2 (5 bases). CDR1 and CDR2 from the germline V gene are SGHTA and FQGNSA. The CDR3 extends over 15 amino acids. Trimming pared 1 base from V and 1 base from J, leaving 10 bases between. The CDR3 region is CASSLVSSIQETQYF. Here the CDR3 DNA reads TGTGCCAGCAGCTTAGTGTCTAGCATCCAAGAGACCCAGTACTTC.

The chain uses TRBV15 and TRBJ1-5; D possibly corresponds to TRBD1 (5 bases). The ends were cut back, 1 base at V and 9 bases at J, with 16 bases in the middle. The CDR3 is 15 residues long. Germline CDR1 reads LNHNV; CDR2 reads YYDKDF (reference sequence). The CDR3 protein is CATSRVGEGPGPQHF. CDR3 nucleotides: TGTGCCACCAGCAGAGTGGGGGAGGGGCCGGGGCCCCAGCATTTT.

V gene TRBV5-5 combines with J gene TRBJ1-1, with no clear D. CDR1 is SGHKS, CDR2 YYEKEE, per germline (reference sequence). CDR3 length: 15 amino acids. The V end lost 6 bases, the J end lost 7 bases, and 22 bases lay between the germline ends. The CDR3 DNA reads TGTGCCAGCACCCCATCCCCCCCTGGAGCTTTTGAAGCTTTCTTT. Protein: CASTPSPPGAFEAFF.

This clone was counted a single time. The chain uses TRBV29-1 and TRBJ1-5; D is undetermined. The CDR3 has 12 amino acids. Looked up from germline, CDR1 is SQVTM and CDR2 is ANQGSEA. V was shortened by 4 bases and J by 0 bases, with 4 bases between the two germline ends. The CDR3 DNA reads TGCAGCGTTGGTAATAGCAATCAGCCCCAGCATTTT. Protein: CSVGNSNQPQHF.

CDR3 in amino acids: CASSNGGAADTQYF. In nucleotides, the CDR3 is TGTGCCAGCAGCAACGGGGGGGCCGCAGATACGCAGTATTTT. The rearrangement joins TRBV7-3 to TRBJ2-3; 8 positions match TRBD2. This CDR3 has 14 amino acids. In germline, CDR1 is SGHTA, CDR2 FQGTGA. V shed 5 bases, J shed 4 bases, and the junction held 5 bases outside the gene matches.

With regard to this clone: Other nucleotide sequences from this sample produce the same CDR3. The gene calls are TRBV7-2 and TRBJ2-7, with 8 bases lining up with TRBD2. The CDR3 is 14 amino acids. Germline CDR1 reads SGHTA; CDR2 reads FQGNSA. Trimming removed 4 bases from V and 1 base from J; junction bases left unmatched: 3. The CDR3 DNA follows: TGTGCCAGCAGCTCCTCGGGAGGGTCCTACGAGCAGTACTTC. Its protein is CASSSSGGSYEQYF.

V and J are TRBV6-6 and TRBJ1-3, with D unresolved. CDR1 and CDR2 (germline): MNHNY, SVGAGI (reference sequence). The V end lost 2 bases, the J end lost 3 bases, and 11 bases lay between the germline ends. This CDR3 comprises 15 residues. The CDR3 sequence: CASSYNRRYGNTIYF. The CDR3 nucleotides read TGTGCCAGCAGTTACAACAGACGCTATGGAAACACCATATATTTT.